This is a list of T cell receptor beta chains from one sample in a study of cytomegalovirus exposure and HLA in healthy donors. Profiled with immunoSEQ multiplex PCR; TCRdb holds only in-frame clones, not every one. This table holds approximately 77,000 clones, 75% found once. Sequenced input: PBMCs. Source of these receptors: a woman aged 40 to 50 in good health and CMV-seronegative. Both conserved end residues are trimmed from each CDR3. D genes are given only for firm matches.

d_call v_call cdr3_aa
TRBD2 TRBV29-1 SSGRGLGETQY
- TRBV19 ASSMGAHNEQF
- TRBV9 ASSERGGGETQY
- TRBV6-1 ASSQNSGYTEAF
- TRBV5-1 ASSLSLGNTGELF
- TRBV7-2 ASRNAPGNEQF
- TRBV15 ATSRDAGGGELF
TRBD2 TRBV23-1 ASSPPRGLAGGYEQY
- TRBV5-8 ASSFGGGLQPQH
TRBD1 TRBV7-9 ASRSRTGLEKLF
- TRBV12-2 ASRLRDRGHGYT
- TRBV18 ASSPGLEETQY
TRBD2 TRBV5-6 ASSLSQYDSGGVYNEQF
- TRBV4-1 ASSPLSPSSTDTQY
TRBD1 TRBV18 ASSRQGKTEAF
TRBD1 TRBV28 ASSLRQGAATEAF
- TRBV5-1 ASSLDVYYTEAF
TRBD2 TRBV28 ASSLRLAAETQY
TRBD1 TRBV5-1 ASSLGPGQGLSDAF
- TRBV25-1 ASSDIRNTEAF
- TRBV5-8 ASSLRVNQPQH
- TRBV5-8 ASSPRRGDSPLH
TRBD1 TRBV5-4 ASSLQQGRGETQY
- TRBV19 ASSITTAGLAKNIQY
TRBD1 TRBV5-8 ASTLTGVNTEAF
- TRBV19 ASSLGSSGNTIY
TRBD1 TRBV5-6 ASSWKGAEETQY
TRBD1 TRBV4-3 ASSPTGVYGANVLT
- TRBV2 ASKLGETQY
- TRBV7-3 ASSLNGGNTEAF
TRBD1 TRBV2 ASTKDRGSYNEQF
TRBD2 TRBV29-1 SATGTIDEQY
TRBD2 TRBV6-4 ASSGSSGSAYNEQF
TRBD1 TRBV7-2 ASSLVSRDRVNGYT
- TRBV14 ASSLVSNYEQY
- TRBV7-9 ASSFSGGGTGELF
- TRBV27 ASSLLSGGGTPLH
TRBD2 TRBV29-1 SVEDPLAGGRAYEQY
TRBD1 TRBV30 AWTRQGNTEAF
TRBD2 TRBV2 ASRAGLAVETQY
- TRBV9 ASSSLKGSGEQY
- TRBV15 ATSSQAYGYT
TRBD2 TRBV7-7 ASSFPGLAYYNEQF
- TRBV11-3 ASSSRLGDTGELF
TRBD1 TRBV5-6 ASSLAGQGSSYEQY
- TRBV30 AWRAGQPNQPQH
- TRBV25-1 ASKDSSYNSPLH
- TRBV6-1 ATCDTLSGNTIY
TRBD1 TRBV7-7 ASSPMGQGMMSNQPQH
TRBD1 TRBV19 ASSIGTGVNEQF
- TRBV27 ASTQGDPDTQY
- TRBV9 ASSVGGEDPSYEQY
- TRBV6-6 ASSSSGEGYT
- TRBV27 ASSLSLEAGANVLT
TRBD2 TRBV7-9 ASSGREFYEQY